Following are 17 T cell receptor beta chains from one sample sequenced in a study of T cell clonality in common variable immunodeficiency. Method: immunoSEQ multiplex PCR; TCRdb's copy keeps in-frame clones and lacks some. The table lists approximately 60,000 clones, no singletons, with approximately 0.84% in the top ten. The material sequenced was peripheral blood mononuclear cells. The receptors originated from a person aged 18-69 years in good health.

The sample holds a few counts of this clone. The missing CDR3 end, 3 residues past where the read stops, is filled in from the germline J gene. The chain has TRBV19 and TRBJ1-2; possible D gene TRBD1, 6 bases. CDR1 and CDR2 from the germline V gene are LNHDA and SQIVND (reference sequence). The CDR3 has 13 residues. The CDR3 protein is CASSTGVRDTYTF. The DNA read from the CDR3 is TGTGCCAGTAGTACAGGGGTTCGAGATACC.

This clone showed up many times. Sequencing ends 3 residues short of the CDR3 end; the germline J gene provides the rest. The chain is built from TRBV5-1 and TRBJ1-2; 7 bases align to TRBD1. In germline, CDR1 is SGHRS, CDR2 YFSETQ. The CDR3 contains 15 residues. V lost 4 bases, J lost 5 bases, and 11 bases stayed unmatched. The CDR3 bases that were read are TGCGCCAGCAGCCCAACCAACAGGGGCGGGTATGGC. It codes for CASSPTNRGGYG. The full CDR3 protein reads CASSPTNRGGYGYTF.

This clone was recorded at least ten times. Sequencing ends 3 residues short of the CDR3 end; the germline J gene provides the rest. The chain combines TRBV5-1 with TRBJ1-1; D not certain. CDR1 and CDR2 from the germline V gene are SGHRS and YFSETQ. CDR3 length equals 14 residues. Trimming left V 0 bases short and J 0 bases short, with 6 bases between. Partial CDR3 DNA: TGCGCCAGCAGCTTGGGGCAGATGAACACTGAA. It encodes CASSLGQMNTE. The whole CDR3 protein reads CASSLGQMNTEAFF.

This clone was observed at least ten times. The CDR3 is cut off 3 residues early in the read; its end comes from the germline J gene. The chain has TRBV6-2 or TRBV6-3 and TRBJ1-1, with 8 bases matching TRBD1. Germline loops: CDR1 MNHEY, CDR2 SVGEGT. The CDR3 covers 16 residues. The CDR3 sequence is CASSYGETGAILGAFF. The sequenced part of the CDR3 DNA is TGTGCCAGCAGTTACGGGGAGACAGGGGCGATCCTAGGG.

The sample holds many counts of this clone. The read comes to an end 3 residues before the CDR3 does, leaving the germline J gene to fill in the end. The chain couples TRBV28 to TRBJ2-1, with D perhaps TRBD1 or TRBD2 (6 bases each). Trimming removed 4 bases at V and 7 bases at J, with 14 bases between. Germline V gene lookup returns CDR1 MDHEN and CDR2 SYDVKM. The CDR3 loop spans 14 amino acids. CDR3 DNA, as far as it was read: TGTGCCAGCAGTTCGAGGCGGGACAAAAATGAG. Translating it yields CASSSRRDKNE. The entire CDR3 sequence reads CASSSRRDKNEQFF.

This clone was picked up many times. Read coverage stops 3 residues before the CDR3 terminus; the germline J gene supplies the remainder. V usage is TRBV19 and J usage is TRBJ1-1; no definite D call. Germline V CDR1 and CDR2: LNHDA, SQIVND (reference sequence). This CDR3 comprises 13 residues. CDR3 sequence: CASSIEPLRGAFF. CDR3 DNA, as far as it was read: TGTGCCAGTAGTATAGAACCCCTACGGGGT.

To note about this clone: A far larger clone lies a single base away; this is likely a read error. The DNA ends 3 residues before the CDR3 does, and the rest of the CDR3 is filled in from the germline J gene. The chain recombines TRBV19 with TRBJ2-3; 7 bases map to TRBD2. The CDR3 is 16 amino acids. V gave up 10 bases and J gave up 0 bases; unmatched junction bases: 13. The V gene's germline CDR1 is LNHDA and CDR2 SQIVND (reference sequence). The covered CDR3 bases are TGTGCCATTAGAGACGGGCTAGCGGCTAGCACAGATACG. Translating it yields CAIRDGLAASTDT. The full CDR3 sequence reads CAIRDGLAASTDTQYF.

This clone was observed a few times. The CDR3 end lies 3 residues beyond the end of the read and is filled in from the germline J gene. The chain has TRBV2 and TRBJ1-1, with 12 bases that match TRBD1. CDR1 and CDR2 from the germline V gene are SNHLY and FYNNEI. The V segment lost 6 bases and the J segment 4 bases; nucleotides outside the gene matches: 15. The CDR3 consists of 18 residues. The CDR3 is CASRRDRGLGVGGTEAFF. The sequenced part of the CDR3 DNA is TGTGCCAGCAGGAGGGACAGGGGGCTTGGCGTCGGTGGCACTGAA.

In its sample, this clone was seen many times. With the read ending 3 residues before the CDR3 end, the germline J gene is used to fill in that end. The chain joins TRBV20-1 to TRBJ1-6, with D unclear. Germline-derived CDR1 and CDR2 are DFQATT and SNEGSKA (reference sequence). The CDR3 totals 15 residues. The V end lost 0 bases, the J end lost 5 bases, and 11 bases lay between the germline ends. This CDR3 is CSARDRGENNSPLHF. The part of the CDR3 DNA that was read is TGCAGTGCTAGAGACCGCGGGGAGAATAATTCACCC.

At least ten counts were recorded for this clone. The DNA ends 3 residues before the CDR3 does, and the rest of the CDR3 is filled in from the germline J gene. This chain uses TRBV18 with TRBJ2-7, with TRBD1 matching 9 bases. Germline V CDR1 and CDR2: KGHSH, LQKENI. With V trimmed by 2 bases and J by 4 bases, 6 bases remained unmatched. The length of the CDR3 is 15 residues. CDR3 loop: CASSPAGQGYYEQYF. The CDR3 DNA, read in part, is TGTGCCAGCTCACCAGCAGGACAGGGGTATTACGAG.

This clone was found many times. This CDR3 reads CASSRDLAIGVMRDDEQFF. CDR3 DNA, as far as it was read: TGCGCCAGCAGTAGAGACTTAGCAATTGGAGTTATGAGAGATGATGAG. The chain has TRBV10-2 and TRBJ2-1; D is unclear. The CDR3 is cut off 3 residues early in the read; its end comes from the germline J gene. The CDR3 spans 19 residues. V was pared by 5 bases and J by 8 bases, with 31 bases between. Germline assignment: CDR1 WSHSY and CDR2 SAAADI.

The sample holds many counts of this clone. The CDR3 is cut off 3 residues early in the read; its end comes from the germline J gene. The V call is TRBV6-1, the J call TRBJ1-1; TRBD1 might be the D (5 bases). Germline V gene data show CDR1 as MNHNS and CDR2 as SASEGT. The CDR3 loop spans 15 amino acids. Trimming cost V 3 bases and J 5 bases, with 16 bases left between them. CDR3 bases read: TGTGCCAGCAGTGAGCTCCTCCAGGGCGAGACTGAA. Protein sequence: CASSELLQGETE. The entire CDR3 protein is CASSELLQGETEAFF.

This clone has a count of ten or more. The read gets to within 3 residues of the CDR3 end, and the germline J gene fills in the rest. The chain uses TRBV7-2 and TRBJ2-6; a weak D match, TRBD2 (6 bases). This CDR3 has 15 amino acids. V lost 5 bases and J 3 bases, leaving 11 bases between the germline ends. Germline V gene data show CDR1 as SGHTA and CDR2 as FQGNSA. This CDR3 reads CASSVGGFGANVLTF. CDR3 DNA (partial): TGTGCCAGCAGCGTCGGAGGGTTTGGGGCCAACGTC.

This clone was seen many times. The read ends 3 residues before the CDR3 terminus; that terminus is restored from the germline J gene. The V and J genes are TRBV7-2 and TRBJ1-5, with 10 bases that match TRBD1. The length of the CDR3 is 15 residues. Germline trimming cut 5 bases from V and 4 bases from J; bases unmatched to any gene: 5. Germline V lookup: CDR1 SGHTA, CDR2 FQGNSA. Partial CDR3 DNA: TGTGCCAGCAGCCTTGACAGGGGGCCGAATCAGCCC. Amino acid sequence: CASSLDRGPNQP. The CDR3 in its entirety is CASSLDRGPNQPQHF.

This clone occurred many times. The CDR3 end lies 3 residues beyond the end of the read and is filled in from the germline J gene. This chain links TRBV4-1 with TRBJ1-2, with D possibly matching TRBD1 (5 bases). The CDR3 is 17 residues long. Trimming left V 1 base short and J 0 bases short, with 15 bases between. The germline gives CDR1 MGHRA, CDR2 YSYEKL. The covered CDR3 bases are TGCGCCAGCAGCCAAGCCCTCGACAGAAATTCTAACTATGGC. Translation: CASSQALDRNSNYG. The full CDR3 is CASSQALDRNSNYGYTF.

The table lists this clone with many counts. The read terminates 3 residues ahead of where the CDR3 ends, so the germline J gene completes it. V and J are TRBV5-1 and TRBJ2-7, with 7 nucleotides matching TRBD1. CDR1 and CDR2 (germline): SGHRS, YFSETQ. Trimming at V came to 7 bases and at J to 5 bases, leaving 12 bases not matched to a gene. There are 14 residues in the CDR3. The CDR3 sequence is CASSQGDPDDEQYF. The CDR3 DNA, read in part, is TGCGCCAGCTCCCAGGGGGACCCGGACGACGAG.

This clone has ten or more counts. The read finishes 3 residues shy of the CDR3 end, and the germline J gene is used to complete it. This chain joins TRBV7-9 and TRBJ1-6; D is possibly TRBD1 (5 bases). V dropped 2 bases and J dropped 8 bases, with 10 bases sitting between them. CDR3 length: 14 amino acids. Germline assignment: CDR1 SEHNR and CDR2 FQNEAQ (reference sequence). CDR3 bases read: TGTGCCAGCAGCTTAACCGGGGACTATTCACCC. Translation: CASSLTGDYSP. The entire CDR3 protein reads CASSLTGDYSPLHF.